What follows are 18 T cell receptor beta chains derived from one specimen sequenced in a study of T cells after yellow fever vaccination. TCRdb ran MiXCR on the 5' RACE reads and lists one entry per CDR3 protein. The table has about 400,000 distinct CDR3 sequences, about 6% seen once; the top ten hold approximately 15%. The sequencing here drew on PBMCs, taken 5 days after the yellow fever booster vaccination. These TCRs come from a man aged 25-45 years who received the YFV17D yellow fever vaccine.

There are a few counts of this clonotype. In nucleotides, the CDR3 is TGCAGCGTACCCGAATTGACAGGCCTACACTATGGCTACACCTTC. It is translated as CSVPELTGLHYGYTF. The J gene is TRBJ1-2, the V gene TRBV29-1; perhaps TRBD1 as D (6 bases). Germline assignment: CDR1 SQVTM and CDR2 ANQGSEA. The germline V and J ends were trimmed by 6 bases and 3 bases, with 20 bases remaining between them. CDR3 size: 15 residues.

This clonotype appeared many times. The chain couples TRBV1 to TRBJ2-7; the table's TRBD1 call for D was not verified on the DNA. TRBV1 represents a pseudogene. The CDR3 has 16 residues. The DNA for the CDR3 is TGCACCAGCAGCCAAGTACCCCGGGACGGATCCTACGAGCAGTACTTC. Translating it yields CTSSQVPRDGSYEQYF.

This clonotype occurred many times. The V and J genes are TRBV5-1 and TRBJ2-3; D gene unclear. The germline V and J ends were trimmed by 2 bases and 0 bases, with 10 bases remaining between them. This CDR3 has 15 residues. The germline V gene encodes CDR1 SGHRS and CDR2 YFSETQ. CDR3 DNA: TGCGCCAGCAGCTTTTCCGCGCCTAGCACAGATACGCAGTATTTT. Its translation: CASSFSAPSTDTQYF.

This clonotype was detected ten times or more. This rearrangement joins TRBV20-1 to TRBJ1-1; TRBD1 might be the D (5 bases). V lost 2 bases, J lost 6 bases, and 10 bases lay in between. The CDR3 is made up of 12 amino acids. Germline CDR1 is DFQATT and CDR2 is SNEGSKA (reference sequence). This CDR3 reads CSARQGAAEAFF. The CDR3, as DNA: TGCAGTGCTAGACAAGGGGCCGCTGAAGCTTTCTTT.

This clonotype was seen a few times. This chain joins TRBV4-1 and TRBJ2-1; TRBD1 might be the D (6 bases). The germline V gene encodes CDR1 MGHRA and CDR2 YSYEKL. The V gene lost 3 bases and the J gene lost 3 bases, with 15 bases spanning the gap. CDR3 length: 16 residues. CDR3 DNA: TGCGCCAGCAGCCACCTGGTCAGGGGCCTCTACAATGAGCAGTTCTTC. Residues: CASSHLVRGLYNEQFF.

Turning to this clonotype: A single base separates this from a much larger clone, so it may be a read error. This is likely a read error, given that the CDR3 carries no conserved phenylalanine or tryptophan at its end. The rearrangement uses TRBV20-1 and TRBJ2-7, with 9 bases matching TRBD1. In germline, CDR1 is DFQATT, CDR2 SNEGSKA (reference sequence). The CDR3 length is 14 residues. J gave up 1 base and V 7 bases, and 8 bases lay outside the gene matches. The CDR3 nucleotides read TGCAGTGTCCGACCGGGACAGGGATCCTACGAGCAGTACTCC. It is translated as CSVRPGQGSYEQYS.

This clonotype occurred many times. This sequence joins TRBV20-1 and TRBJ1-1; D possibly corresponds to TRBD1 (6 bases). V lost 1 base and J 4 bases, leaving 13 bases between the germline ends. The CDR3 contains 14 residues. Germline assignment: CDR1 DFQATT and CDR2 SNEGSKA (reference sequence). CDR3 nucleotides: TGCAGTGCTAGAGCCGAAACAGGGCCCACTGAAGCTTTCTTT. Encoded protein: CSARAETGPTEAFF.

The chain joins TRBV6-5 to TRBJ2-1; TRBD1 matches at 7 bases. This CDR3 comprises 15 residues. V lost 3 bases and J lost 6; bases outside the gene matches: 8. From germline, CDR1 is MNHEY and CDR2 SVGAGI. CDR3 bases: TGTGCCAGCAGTTATCAGGACAGGTACTTCAATGAGCAGTTCTTC. Amino acid sequence: CASSYQDRYFNEQFF.

The table lists this clonotype with a few counts. V usage is TRBV3-1 and J usage is TRBJ2-1, with a possible D match to TRBD2 (6 bases). The CDR3 length is 14 residues. Trimming stripped 11 bases from V and 0 bases from J, with 14 bases between. Germline values: CDR1 LGHDT, CDR2 YNNKEL (reference sequence). The CDR3 here is CAAKTSSSYNEQFF. The CDR3 bases are TGTGCCGCGAAAACTAGCAGCTCCTACAATGAGCAGTTCTTC.

A few counts support this clonotype. This chain links TRBV6-1 with TRBJ2-3; 8 positions agree with TRBD2. The CDR3 has 16 residues. The junction had 12 bases not matched to a gene; V was cut back by 6 bases and J by 4 bases. Per germline, CDR1 MNHNS and CDR2 SASEGT. Here the CDR3 reads CASRSYRTSFADTQYF. CDR3 DNA sequence: TGTGCCAGCAGGAGCTACCGGACTAGCTTCGCAGATACGCAGTATTTT.

A remark on this clonotype: A junction boundary mismatches the germline segment, possibly from a read error. The rearrangement joins TRBV7-7 to TRBJ2-2, with 13 bases aligning to TRBD2. CDR1 is SSHAT, CDR2 FNYEAQ, per germline (reference sequence). The CDR3 length is 15 residues. The CDR3, as DNA: TGTGCTAGCAGCCGGGGACTAGCGGGACACGGGGAGCTGTTTTTT. This sequence encodes CASSRGLAGHGELFF.

This chain links TRBV28 with TRBJ2-1, with a possible D match to TRBD2 (6 bases). Germline CDR1 and CDR2: MDHEN and SYDVKM. V shed 8 bases and J shed 13 bases, with 21 bases lying between them. The CDR3 has 13 amino acids. CDR3: CASGRDSEGDQFF. As DNA, the CDR3 is TGTGCCAGCGGCCGGGACTCTGAAGGTGATCAGTTCTTC. The variable domain in full, with the rest retrieved from reference TRBV28 and TRBJ2-1, is DVKVTQSSRYLVKRTGEKVFLECVQDMDHENMFWYRQDPGLGLRLIYFSYDVKMKEKGDIPEGYSVSREKKERFSLILESASTNQTSMYLCASGRDSEGDQFFGPGTRLTVL.

V gene TRBV20-1 combines with J gene TRBJ2-4; D is unresolved. Germline loops: CDR1 DFQATT, CDR2 SNEGSKA (reference sequence). The CDR3 loop spans 13 amino acids. The V and J ends lost 3 bases and 8 bases respectively, with 14 bases between them. CDR3 DNA sequence: TGCAGTGCTAGGGAAGGGTACGTCGACATTCAGTACTTC. Residues: CSAREGYVDIQYF.

This clonotype has only a few counts. The J gene is TRBJ2-1, the V gene TRBV20-1; TRBD2 is a possible D gene (5 bases). The CDR3 has 13 residues. Trimming cost V 1 base and J 5 bases, with 9 bases left between them. Germline CDR1 and CDR2: DFQATT and SNEGSKA (reference sequence). The CDR3 is CSARAGFNNEQFF. The CDR3 bases are TGCAGTGCTAGAGCGGGATTTAACAATGAGCAGTTCTTC.

This clonotype was seen many times. The germline gene is not matched at one end of the junction; a read error may be the cause. V is TRBV5-1 and J is TRBJ2-7; D unclear. Germline V gives CDR1 SGHRS, CDR2 YFSETQ. The CDR3 sequence is 12 residues long. The CDR3 is CASSSDSYEQYF. For the CDR3, the DNA is TGTGCCAGCTCTTCGGACTCCTACGAGCAGTACTTC.

This clonotype has ten or more counts. This chain joins TRBV5-1 and TRBJ2-7; 11 positions match TRBD2. This CDR3 is 15 amino acids long. Germline V gene data show CDR1 as SGHRS and CDR2 as YFSETQ. The V and J ends lost 4 bases and 4 bases, in that order; junction bases with no gene match: 7. Here the CDR3 reads CASSPGTSGVYEQYF. The DNA for the CDR3 is TGCGCCAGCAGCCCCGGGACTAGCGGAGTTTACGAGCAGTACTTC.

The chain combines TRBV20-1 with TRBJ2-4; perhaps TRBD2 as D (7 bases). The CDR3 has 14 amino acids. The germline gives CDR1 DFQATT, CDR2 SNEGSKA (reference sequence). Deletions cut 3 bases from V and 9 bases from J, with 18 bases between. Here the CDR3 DNA reads TGCAGTGCTAGGCTTGGGGGGGCGAGAGGCATTCAGTACTTC. This sequence encodes CSARLGGARGIQYF.

The V gene is TRBV7-2, the J gene TRBJ2-3, with a possible D match to TRBD2 (5 bases). V lost 4 bases and J 1 base, leaving 9 bases between the germline ends. This CDR3 comprises 14 residues. The V gene's germline CDR1 is SGHTA and CDR2 FQGNSA. In nucleotides, the CDR3 is TGTGCCAGCAGCTACCTAGCAGGCACAGATACGCAGTATTTT. This gives the protein CASSYLAGTDTQYF.